Each of the 15 T cell receptor beta chains below was sequenced from the same sample in a study of T cell responses to AZD1222 COVID-19 vaccine. The method was immunoSEQ multiplex PCR; TCRdb's version includes in-frame clones alone and lacks a portion of them. The sample includes 98,000 or so clones, 80% to 90% of them seen just once. Sequencing used peripheral blood, obtained on day 0 of AZD1222 vaccination. These TCRs come from an adult in good health.

The chain links TRBV12-3 or TRBV12-4 to TRBJ2-3; a weak D match, TRBD2 (5 bases). With 3 bases removed from V and 5 bases from J, the gap between germline ends came to 9 bases. The CDR3 spans 13 residues. CDR3 residues: CASSFGREDTQYF. The CDR3 region has the DNA TGTGCCAGCAGTTTTGGTCGGGAAGATACGCAGTATTTT.

The genes are TRBV24-1 and TRBJ1-2, with no clear D. Trimming took off 1 base at V and 4 bases at J, with 21 bases between the two ends. Germline V gives CDR1 KGHDR, CDR2 SFDVKD. The CDR3 contains 18 residues. In DNA, the CDR3 is TGTGCCACCAGTGATTTTGTGACCGGTCCTGAGGGAATCTATGGCTACACCTTC. Its translation: CATSDFVTGPEGIYGYTF.

This clone was counted only a few times. The chain combines TRBV12-3 or TRBV12-4 with TRBJ1-1; D is unclear. The CDR3 is 13 residues long. The V and J ends lost 5 bases and 1 base respectively, with 8 bases between them. The CDR3 bases are TGTGCCAGCAGTGCACATAAGAACACTGAAGCTTTCTTT. This sequence encodes CASSAHKNTEAFF.

This rearrangement joins TRBV19 to TRBJ1-2, with D unresolved. This CDR3 is built from 13 residues. Trimming took 6 bases from V and 0 from J, leaving 8 bases between them. The V gene's germline CDR1 is LNHDA and CDR2 SQIVND (reference sequence). Here the CDR3 DNA reads TGTGCCAGTAGACCGGGAACTAACTATGGCTACACCTTC. Translation gives CASRPGTNYGYTF.

This chain uses TRBV5-1 with TRBJ2-2, with TRBD1 matching 9 bases. CDR3 length: 15 residues. The J segment lost 3 bases and the V segment lost 4 bases, leaving 4 bases of the junction unmatched. Germline assignment: CDR1 SGHRS and CDR2 YFSETQ. The CDR3 DNA follows: TGCGCCAGCAGCCAGTGGACAGGGGACACCGGGGAGCTGTTTTTT. Its translation is CASSQWTGDTGELFF. Using reference TRBV5-1 and TRBJ2-2 for the parts outside the CDR3, the full variable domain is KAGVTQTPRYLIKTRGQQVTLSCSPISGHRSVSWYQQTPGQGLQFLFEYFSETQRNKGNFPGRFSGRQFSNSRSEMNVSTLELGDSALYLCASSQWTGDTGELFFGEGSRLTVL.

This clone was counted a few times. In DNA, the CDR3 is TGTGCCAGCAGCTTGAAAGGGGGCCAGAGCTATGGCTACACCTTC. This gives the protein CASSLKGGQSYGYTF. The chain is built from TRBV7-9 and TRBJ1-2; TRBD1 aligns across 7 bases. Germline V lookup: CDR1 SEHNR, CDR2 FQNEAQ (reference sequence). After removal of 3 bases from V and 4 bases from J, the junction contained 8 bases not matched to a gene. The CDR3 runs 15 residues. Drawing the rest from reference TRBV7-9 and TRBJ1-2, the complete variable domain is DTGVSQNPRHKITKRGQNVTFRCDPISEHNRLYWYRQTLGQGPEFLTYFQNEAQLEKSRLLSDRFSAERPKGSFSTLEIQRTEQGDSAMYLCASSLKGGQSYGYTFGSGTRLTVV.

This chain uses TRBV7-2 with TRBJ1-3; D not certain. V lost 4 bases and J 0 bases, leaving 4 bases between the germline ends. The CDR3 contains 13 residues. The germline CDR1 and CDR2 sequences are SGHTA and FQGNSA. Here the CDR3 reads CASSSASGNTIYF. The CDR3 nucleotides are TGTGCCAGCAGCTCAGCCTCTGGAAACACCATATATTTT.

This clone was seen more than once but under ten times. The chain employs TRBV6-2 or TRBV6-3 and TRBJ2-1; 13 nucleotides agree with TRBD2. J lost 4 bases, V lost 5 bases, and 2 bases had no gene match. The CDR3 covers 15 residues. The V gene's germline CDR1 is MNHEY and CDR2 SVGEGT. This CDR3 reads CASSRLAGGYNEQFF. CDR3 in DNA: TGTGCCAGCAGTCGACTAGCGGGGGGTTACAATGAGCAGTTCTTC.

The gene calls are TRBV18 and TRBJ1-6, with TRBD1 as a possible D gene (6 bases). The CDR3 has 14 residues. The V gene's germline CDR1 is KGHSH and CDR2 LQKENI. Trimming removed 1 base from V and 8 bases from J, with 9 bases in between. CDR3 in amino acids: CASSPLGADSPLHF. In nucleotides, the CDR3 is TGTGCCAGCTCACCACTGGGGGCTGATTCACCCCTCCACTTT.

This clone was observed once. V gene TRBV4-3 combines with J gene TRBJ2-7; perhaps TRBD1 as D (6 bases). Germline loops: CDR1 LGHNA, CDR2 YSLEER. CDR3 length equals 13 residues. Deletions cut 3 bases from V and 3 bases from J, with 9 bases between. In DNA form, the CDR3 reads TGCGCCAGCAGCCAGGGACAAAACTACGAGCAGTACTTC. It codes for CASSQGQNYEQYF.

This chain connects TRBV27 to TRBJ1-1; the D is unclear. The germline V and J ends were trimmed by 5 bases and 3 bases, with 10 bases remaining between them. The germline V gene encodes CDR1 MNHEY and CDR2 SMNVEV (reference sequence). CDR3 length: 13 residues. In DNA, the CDR3 is TGTGCCAGCAGTCTTGCCGTCTACACTGAAGCTTTCTTT. It encodes CASSLAVYTEAFF.

J is TRBJ1-1 and V is TRBV12-5; D gene uncertain. The V end lost 6 bases, the J end lost 0 bases, and 8 bases lay between the germline ends. CDR1 LGHNT and CDR2 FRNRAP come from the germline V gene. This CDR3 region has 13 residues. The CDR3 here is CASGTSMNTEAFF. CDR3 nucleotide sequence: TGTGCTAGTGGAACCAGCATGAACACTGAAGCTTTCTTT. The full variable domain, with the rest looked up from reference TRBV12-5 and TRBJ1-1, is DARVTQTPRHKVTEMGQEVTMRCQPILGHNTVFWYRQTMMQGLELLAYFRNRAPLDDSGMPKDRFSAEMPDATLATLKIQPSEPRDSAVYFCASGTSMNTEAFFGQGTRLTVV.

The V call is TRBV6-5, the J call TRBJ1-1; TRBD1 might be the D (6 bases). The CDR3 is made up of 14 amino acids. Germline lookup yields CDR1 MNHEY and CDR2 SVGAGI. Trimming shortened V by 8 bases and J by 2 bases, and 15 bases separated the two germline ends. The CDR3 DNA is TGTGCCAGCGGGGGGGGCAGCTTAAACACTGAAGCTTTCTTT. Translating it yields CASGGGSLNTEAFF.

The chain has TRBV6-5 and TRBJ1-3; 7 bases line up with TRBD1. The CDR3 contains 14 residues. With 7 bases clipped from V and 0 bases from J, the junction kept 3 bases outside the gene matches. The germline CDR1 and CDR2 sequences are MNHEY and SVGAGI. The CDR3 DNA reads TGTGCCAGCACCCGGACAGGCTCTGGAAACACCATATATTTT. Protein sequence: CASTRTGSGNTIYF.

The chain employs TRBV25-1 and TRBJ2-5; unclear D gene. Germline values: CDR1 MGHDK, CDR2 SYGVNS. This CDR3 contains 13 residues. V was clipped by 2 bases and J by 2 bases, with 6 bases between them. CDR3 region: CASSERQQETQYF. The CDR3 region has the DNA TGTGCCAGCAGTGAACGCCAGCAAGAGACCCAGTACTTC.